Below are 8 T cell receptor beta chains sequenced from a single sample in a study of blood T cell repertoires in COVID-19. Assay used: immunoSEQ multiplex PCR; TCRdb lists only in-frame clones, some missing. This repertoire shows roughly 280,000 clones, roughly nine tenths found once; its top ten account for about 8.6%. The sequencing input was peripheral blood. Receptor source: a man between 40 and 49 years old with active or convalescent COVID-19.

The V and J genes are TRBV28 and TRBJ1-2, with TRBD1 matching 9 bases. Germline CDR1 is MDHEN and CDR2 is SYDVKM. CDR3 length: 14 amino acids. J lost 5 bases, V lost 4 bases, and 5 bases had no gene match. The chain's CDR3 is CASSSGQGRYGYTF. The DNA of the CDR3 is TGTGCCAGCAGTTCAGGACAGGGGAGGTATGGCTACACCTTC.

J is TRBJ2-7 and V is TRBV20-1, with 8 nucleotides matching TRBD2. Germline CDR1 and CDR2: DFQATT and SNEGSKA (reference sequence). Trimming cost V 4 bases and J 6 bases; bases outside gene matches: 2. CDR3 length: 11 amino acids. CDR3 residues: CSATGGGEQYF. The CDR3 region has the DNA TGCAGTGCTACCGGGGGGGGCGAGCAGTACTTC.

This chain connects TRBV5-1 to TRBJ2-1, with 10 bases aligning to TRBD2. CDR1 SGHRS and CDR2 YFSETQ come from the germline V gene. V shed 1 base, J shed 6 bases, and the junction held 4 bases outside the gene matches. This CDR3 region has 15 residues. In nucleotides, the CDR3 is TGCGCCAGCAGCTTGACTAGCGGGGCCCTCAATGAGCAGTTCTTC. Encoded protein: CASSLTSGALNEQFF.

This clone was found once. The V gene is TRBV19, the J gene TRBJ2-4; the match to TRBD1 covers 10 bases. J gave up 9 bases and V 5 bases, and 4 bases lay outside the gene matches. Looked up from germline, CDR1 is LNHDA and CDR2 is SQIVND (reference sequence). The CDR3 loop spans 13 amino acids. The CDR3 loop reads CASSQGQGIIQYF. CDR3 nucleotide sequence: TGTGCCAGTAGTCAGGGACAGGGGATCATTCAGTACTTC.

CDR3 protein: CASRGPTDTQYF. DNA of the CDR3: TGTGCCAGCAGGGGCCCAACGGATACGCAGTATTTT. This chain connects TRBV28 to TRBJ2-3; no firm D call. The CDR3 sequence is 12 residues long. Trimming took 6 bases from V and 6 from J, leaving 10 bases between them. Germline V gene lookup returns CDR1 MDHEN and CDR2 SYDVKM.

This chain links TRBV10-3 with TRBJ2-5; 9 nucleotides agree with TRBD1. The CDR3 length is 14 residues. Per germline, CDR1 ENHRY and CDR2 SYGVKD. V dropped 2 bases and J dropped 2; count of bases not matched to a gene: 0. Here the CDR3 reads CAISEDRGQETQYF. The CDR3 DNA follows: TGTGCCATCAGTGAGGACAGGGGGCAAGAGACCCAGTACTTC.

On this clone itself: Other DNA sequences of this sample code for an identical CDR3. The gene calls are TRBV5-1 and TRBJ2-1; 7 positions match TRBD1. There are 13 residues in the CDR3. Trimming took 4 bases from V and 5 from J; bases not matched to a gene: 3. CDR1 and CDR2 (germline): SGHRS, YFSETQ. The CDR3 coding sequence is TGCGCCAGCAGCCCGCAGGGGGACAATGAGCAGTTCTTC. It translates to CASSPQGDNEQFF.

V gene TRBV29-1 combines with J gene TRBJ2-7, with 12 bases aligning to TRBD2. Germline CDR1 SQVTM, CDR2 ANQGSEA. The V segment lost 8 bases and the J segment 2 bases; nucleotides outside the gene matches: 4. The CDR3 covers 13 residues. CDR3 nucleotide sequence: TGCAGCTCGCGGACTAGCGGGGCCTACGAGCAGTACTTC. Protein product: CSSRTSGAYEQYF.